The 15 T cell receptor beta chains listed next were all sequenced from one sample in a study of cytomegalovirus exposure and HLA in healthy donors. Both 60 Vbeta primers and 13 Jbeta primers went into the PCR. Sequenced by immunoSEQ multiplex PCR; TCRdb stores in-frame clones only, minus some. The sample holds under 200,000 clones, around three quarters seen once. Sequencing was carried out using PBMCs. The receptors originated from a woman in her forties or fifties in good health and CMV-seronegative.

This clone came up once. The J gene is TRBJ2-1, the V gene TRBV11-1; D might be TRBD1 (6 bases). The CDR3 has 16 amino acids. The V end lost 1 base, the J end lost 1 base, and 11 bases lay between the germline ends. CDR1 is SGHAT, CDR2 FQDESV, per germline (reference sequence). This CDR3 reads CASSLGGGSSYNEQFF. CDR3 in DNA: TGTGCCAGCAGCTTAGGAGGGGGATCTTCCTACAATGAGCAGTTCTTC.

The chain joins TRBV6-1 to TRBJ1-3; no clear D. The germline V gene encodes CDR1 MNHNS and CDR2 SASEGT. This CDR3 contains 12 residues. V lost 9 bases and J lost 1, with 7 bases in between. CDR3: CASGSSGNTIYF. CDR3 sequence (DNA): TGTGCCAGTGGGAGTTCTGGAAACACCATATATTTT.

This sequence joins TRBV5-1 and TRBJ2-5, with 7 bases fitting TRBD2. The tail of the sequence fits TRBJ2-7 better, so the J call may be wrong. From germline, CDR1 is SGHRS and CDR2 YFSETQ. This CDR3 region has 18 residues. As DNA, the CDR3 is TGCGCCAGCAGCCCGCGCGCCCCACTAGCGCGAGTTTCCTACGAGCAGTACTTC. This translates into CASSPRAPLARVSYEQYF.

The J gene is TRBJ1-6, the V gene TRBV2; 7 bases align to TRBD1. CDR3 length: 16 residues. Germline V lookup: CDR1 SNHLY, CDR2 FYNNEI. Unmatched junction bases numbered 12, after V lost 7 bases and J lost 6 bases. The CDR3 DNA follows: TGTGCCAGCACCAGGGACAGTAATCGCGGTAATTCACCCCTCCACTTT. Encoded protein: CASTRDSNRGNSPLHF. Together with reference TRBV2 and TRBJ1-6, the CDR3 gives the full variable domain: EPEVTQTPSHQVTQMGQEVILRCVPISNHLYFYWYRQILGQKVEFLVSFYNNEISEKSEIFDDQFSVERPDGSNFTLKIRSTKLEDSAMYFCASTRDSNRGNSPLHFGNGTRLTVT.

The gene calls are TRBV5-1 and TRBJ1-5, with D unclear. Germline V gene data show CDR1 as SGHRS and CDR2 as YFSETQ. The CDR3 runs 14 residues. Trimming took 4 bases from V and 4 from J, leaving 12 bases between them. CDR3: CASSPGEVNQPQHF. The CDR3 nucleotides read TGCGCCAGCAGCCCCGGGGAGGTGAATCAGCCCCAGCATTTT.

A few counts support this clone. The chain has TRBV9 and TRBJ2-5; 9 positions match TRBD2. This CDR3 is 15 amino acids long. J was trimmed by 2 bases and V by 0 bases; bases with no gene match: 2. Germline V gene sequence: CDR1 SGDLS, CDR2 YYNGEE. The CDR3 DNA reads TGTGCCAGCAGCGTAGGACTAGCGGATCAAGAGACCCAGTACTTC. Translation gives CASSVGLADQETQYF.

The rearrangement joins TRBV5-6 to TRBJ1-3; TRBD1 matches 11 bases. CDR3 size: 18 residues. CDR1 and CDR2 from the germline V gene are SGHDT and YYEEEE. Trimming removed 3 bases from V and 0 bases from J; junction bases left unmatched: 8. In DNA, the CDR3 is TGTGCCAGCAGCTGGCGGACAGGGGGCTATACCTCTGGAAACACCATATATTTT. Translating it yields CASSWRTGGYTSGNTIYF.

CDR3 loop: CASSPGGSRDTQYF. DNA of the CDR3: TGTGCCAGCAGCCCTGGCGGGAGTAGAGATACGCAGTATTTT. V usage is TRBV7-2 and J usage is TRBJ2-3, with TRBD2 matching 7 bases. Germline-derived CDR1 and CDR2 are SGHTA and FQGNSA. The ends lost 5 bases at V and 5 bases at J; junction bases unmatched: 7. This CDR3 spans 14 amino acids.

This clone was found once. The CDR3 region has the DNA TGTGCCAGCAGTCCATTCACCTCGCCAGGGCAGTTCTTC. It is translated as CASSPFTSPGQFF. The chain recombines TRBV27 with TRBJ2-1, with D unresolved. This CDR3 region has 13 residues. The V end was cut by 5 bases, the J end by 12 bases, with 17 bases between. In germline, CDR1 is MNHEY, CDR2 SMNVEV (reference sequence).

This chain uses TRBV20-1 with TRBJ1-1; D unclear. V gave up 5 bases and J gave up 4 bases, with 8 bases separating them. The germline V gene encodes CDR1 DFQATT and CDR2 SNEGSKA (reference sequence). The CDR3 consists of 11 residues. The CDR3 loop is CSAPEVTEAFF. In nucleotides, the CDR3 is TGCAGTGCTCCCGAGGTCACTGAAGCTTTCTTT.

This clone appeared a few times. The J gene is TRBJ2-7, the V gene TRBV27; no clear D. The CDR3 is made up of 14 amino acids. Trimming removed 1 base from V and 1 base from J, with 8 bases in between. Germline CDR1 MNHEY, CDR2 SMNVEV (reference sequence). CDR3 residues: CASSLWAGSYEQYF. DNA for the CDR3: TGTGCCAGCAGTTTATGGGCAGGATCCTACGAGCAGTACTTC.

V is TRBV7-2 and J is TRBJ2-7, with 15 bases lining up with TRBD2. V trimming: 1 base; J trimming: 5 bases; junction bases outside the gene matches: 3. Looked up from germline, CDR1 is SGHTA and CDR2 is FQGNSA. The CDR3 covers 16 residues. DNA for the CDR3: TGTGCCAGCAGCTTAGGGACTAGCGGGAGGGTTAACGAGCAGTACTTC. Amino acid sequence: CASSLGTSGRVNEQYF.

V and J are TRBV4-3 and TRBJ2-1; TRBD2 agrees at 11 bases. Germline CDR1 and CDR2: LGHNA and YSLEER. V was pared by 1 base and J by 3 bases, with 5 bases of the junction left unmatched. The CDR3 has 17 residues. The CDR3, as DNA: TGCGCCAGCAGCCAAGTGACTAGCGGGGCTCTCTACAATGAGCAGTTCTTC. Protein: CASSQVTSGALYNEQFF.

The CDR3 nucleotides read TGTGCCAGCAGTGATGGCCAGAGCACAGATACGCAGTATTTT. Translation gives CASSDGQSTDTQYF. V is TRBV6-4 and J is TRBJ2-3, with D unresolved. Germline CDR1 is MRHNA and CDR2 is SNTAGT. This CDR3 comprises 14 residues. V shed 3 bases and J shed 0 bases, with 7 bases lying between them.

V is TRBV29-1 and J is TRBJ2-1, with 7 positions matching TRBD2. The CDR3 totals 13 residues. Germline-derived CDR1 and CDR2 are SQVTM and ANQGSEA. V lost 3 bases, J lost 3 bases, and 2 bases stayed unmatched. Here the CDR3 reads CSVESGVYNEQFF. For the CDR3, the DNA is TGCAGCGTTGAGAGCGGGGTCTACAATGAGCAGTTCTTC.